Each of the 14 T cell receptor beta chains below was sequenced from the same sample in a study of blood T cell repertoires in COVID-19. TCRdb keeps only in-frame clones here, not all; method: immunoSEQ multiplex PCR. The table has 140,000 or so clones, around 76% seen once. Specimen: peripheral blood. These receptors came from a man in his sixties with acute or convalescent COVID-19.

This chain connects TRBV18 to TRBJ1-1, with D unclear. The V end was cut by 3 bases, the J end by 3 bases, with 8 bases between. Germline V gene data show CDR1 as KGHSH and CDR2 as LQKENI. The CDR3 extends over 13 amino acids. This CDR3 reads CASSPLEYTEAFF. The CDR3 nucleotides read TGTGCCAGCTCACCCTTAGAGTACACTGAAGCTTTCTTT.

The genes are TRBV30 and TRBJ2-2; 13 bases align to TRBD2. Germline CDR1 and CDR2: GTSNPN and SVGIG (reference sequence). The CDR3 loop spans 14 amino acids. Trimming took 5 bases from V and 4 from J; bases not matched to a gene: 1. Written as DNA, the CDR3 is TGTGCCTGGCGACTAGCGGGAGGCACCGGGGAGCTGTTTTTT. This translates into CAWRLAGGTGELFF.

The V gene is TRBV24-1, the J gene TRBJ1-4; TRBD1 is a possible D gene (5 bases). CDR1 and CDR2 (germline): KGHDR, SFDVKD. Trimming took 3 bases from V and 0 from J, leaving 7 bases between them. The CDR3 extends over 15 amino acids. CDR3 loop: CATSDPRATNEKLFF. As DNA, the CDR3 is TGTGCCACCAGTGATCCCAGGGCAACTAATGAAAAACTGTTTTTT.

V gene TRBV19 combines with J gene TRBJ2-7; 7 bases are shared with TRBD2. Trimming removed 3 bases from V and 4 bases from J; junction bases left unmatched: 6. Germline lookup yields CDR1 LNHDA and CDR2 SQIVND (reference sequence). CDR3 length: 14 residues. The CDR3, as DNA: TGTGCCAGTAGTATGAGCGGGAATCGGTACGAGCAGTACTTC. Amino acids: CASSMSGNRYEQYF. Full variable domain (outside the CDR3, taken from reference TRBV19 and TRBJ2-7): DGGITQSPKYLFRKEGQNVTLSCEQNLNHDAMYWYRQDPGQGLRLIYYSQIVNDFQKGDIAEGYSVSREKKESFPLTVTSAQKNPTAFYLCASSMSGNRYEQYFGPGTRLTVT.

This rearrangement joins TRBV6-5 to TRBJ2-7; D is undetermined. This CDR3 spans 15 amino acids. CDR1 and CDR2 (germline): MNHEY, SVGAGI. The V and J ends lost 0 bases and 2 bases respectively, with 11 bases between them. The CDR3 region has the DNA TGTGCCAGCAGTTACTCCTCAGCGATAACCTACGAGCAGTACTTC. Translating it yields CASSYSSAITYEQYF.

This sequence joins TRBV7-2 and TRBJ1-2; D is unresolved. There are 15 residues in the CDR3. Germline V CDR1 and CDR2: SGHTA, FQGNSA. V lost 5 bases, J lost 0 bases, and 13 bases lay in between. The CDR3 nucleotides are TGTGCCAGCAGCCCAACAGCGGGAGCTAACTATGGCTACACCTTC. It codes for CASSPTAGANYGYTF. The full variable domain, with the rest looked up from reference TRBV7-2 and TRBJ1-2, is GAGVSQSPSNKVTEKGKDVELRCDPISGHTALYWYRQSLGQGLEFLIYFQGNSAPDKSGLPSDRFSAERTGGSVSTLTIQRTQQEDSAVYLCASSPTAGANYGYTFGSGTRLTVV.

This clone was seen a handful of times. V usage is TRBV5-1 and J usage is TRBJ2-4; D is perhaps TRBD1 (5 bases). Germline-derived CDR1 and CDR2 are SGHRS and YFSETQ. The CDR3 sequence is 15 residues long. V lost 4 bases, J lost 3 bases, and 14 bases lay in between. The CDR3: CASSPQGYGKNIQYF. CDR3 DNA: TGCGCCAGCAGCCCCCAGGGATACGGCAAAAACATTCAGTACTTC.

This rearrangement joins TRBV5-1 to TRBJ1-1, with TRBD1 matching 8 bases. The CDR3 consists of 16 residues. J was trimmed by 4 bases and V by 0 bases; bases with no gene match: 8. Per germline, CDR1 SGHRS and CDR2 YFSETQ. The CDR3 bases are TGCGCCAGCAGCTTGGGGCAGGGGGCAGGGGGCACTGAAGCTTTCTTT. Its protein is CASSLGQGAGGTEAFF.

The rearrangement uses TRBV5-4 and TRBJ1-2, with D maybe TRBD1 (6 bases). The CDR3 spans 14 residues. V lost 0 bases, J lost 6 bases, and 12 bases lay in between. The germline CDR1 and CDR2 sequences are SGHNT and YYREEE (reference sequence). The CDR3 coding sequence is TGTGCCAGCAGCTTGGTTTCCAGGGGACATGGCTACACCTTC. As protein: CASSLVSRGHGYTF.

The rearrangement uses TRBV19 and TRBJ1-2; the match to TRBD1 covers 7 bases. Per germline, CDR1 LNHDA and CDR2 SQIVND (reference sequence). J was trimmed by 2 bases and V by 11 bases; bases with no gene match: 11. The CDR3 covers 14 residues. The CDR3: CASKWTGENYGYTF. In DNA form, the CDR3 reads TGTGCCTCAAAATGGACAGGCGAGAACTATGGCTACACCTTC.

V is TRBV2 and J is TRBJ2-7; the match to TRBD2 covers 10 bases. The CDR3 totals 15 residues. Germline assignment: CDR1 SNHLY and CDR2 FYNNEI. The trim removed 8 bases at V and 4 bases at J, leaving 11 bases unmatched. In DNA form, the CDR3 reads TGTGCCAGCGAGAGAGCGGGAGGGCCCCCTTACGAGCAGTACTTC. Residues: CASERAGGPPYEQYF.

The J gene is TRBJ2-1, the V gene TRBV28; 10 nucleotides align to TRBD2. CDR3 length: 15 amino acids. Germline values: CDR1 MDHEN, CDR2 SYDVKM. Trimming cost V 8 bases and J 7 bases; bases outside gene matches: 11. CDR3 sequence: CASHQASGRRNEQFF. The DNA of the CDR3 is TGTGCCAGCCACCAGGCTAGCGGGAGACGGAATGAGCAGTTCTTC.

This chain joins TRBV18 and TRBJ2-3; the match to TRBD2 covers 7 bases. The CDR3 contains 17 residues. The germline gives CDR1 KGHSH, CDR2 LQKENI. V lost 0 bases, J lost 3 bases, and 9 bases stayed unmatched. For the CDR3, the DNA is TGTGCCAGCTCACCACCGGAGGGCCTGGGGGGGACAGATACGCAGTATTTT. It codes for CASSPPEGLGGTDTQYF.

This chain links TRBV9 with TRBJ2-1; 10 nucleotides line up with TRBD2. The germline V gene has CDR1 SGDLS and CDR2 YYNGEE. Trimming cost V 1 base and J 10 bases; bases outside gene matches: 8. CDR3 length: 15 residues. The CDR3 coding sequence is TGTGCCAGCAGCGTATCGGCTAGCGGGAGTAGGGAGCAGTTCTTC. This translates into CASSVSASGSREQFF.